Listed below are T cell receptor beta chains from one sample, sequenced in a study of CD8 T cells in ankylosing spondylitis. TCRdb re-analysed the 5' RACE reads in MiXCR, keeping a single row per CDR3 protein. The sample records fewer than 250,000 distinct CDR3 sequences, more than 25% being singletons. The sequenced sample was blood, either unsorted or a sorted T cell fraction (not recorded which). Receptor source: a male donor with ankylosing spondylitis or in good health (not recorded which). The CDR3 runs from the conserved cysteine through the conserved F or W. Each record gives: CDR3 protein, CDR3 DNA, J gene, CDR3 length, V gene, D gene, clone size. The D gene is left open where the match is weak. The size field is filled for only some rows; it gives once, few, many or a size class.

CDR3: CASSLDGQLNTEAFF
DNA: TGTGCCAGCAGCTTAGATGGACAGCTGAACACTGAAGCTTTCTTT
J: TRBJ1-1
length: 15
V: TRBV11-2
D: -
size: -

CDR3: CASSLVRLGTEAFF
DNA: TGTGCCAGCAGCCTCGTAAGATTGGGCACTGAAGCTTTCTTT
J: TRBJ1-1
length: 14
V: TRBV11-2
D: -
size: few

CDR3: CSARWAGPSYEQYF
DNA: TGCAGTGCTAGATGGGCAGGACCCTCCTACGAGCAGTACTTC
J: TRBJ2-7
length: 14
V: TRBV20-1
D: -
size: -

CDR3: CASSYSIGREASPLHF
DNA: TGTGCCAGCAGTTACTCGATTGGCAGGGAGGCATCACCCCTCCACTTT
J: TRBJ1-6
length: 16
V: TRBV6-5
D: -
size: many

CDR3: CASSPGMDRYTF
DNA: TGTGCCAGCAGCCCCGGGATGGATCGCTACACCTTC
J: TRBJ1-2
length: 12
V: TRBV12-3/TRBV12-4
D: -
size: few

CDR3: CASSLMWGQRDTQYF
DNA: TGTGCCAGCAGTTTAATGTGGGGGCAACGAGATACGCAGTATTTT
J: TRBJ2-3
length: 15
V: TRBV28
D: -
size: few

CDR3: CASSLGDRDSGNTIYF
DNA: TGTGCCAGCAGCTTGGGAGACAGGGACTCTGGAAACACCATATATTTT
J: TRBJ1-3
length: 16
V: TRBV11-2
D: TRBD1
size: -

CDR3: CASSLFGVGRENYGYTF
DNA: TGTGCCAGCAGCTTATTTGGTGTTGGCAGGGAGAACTATGGCTACACCTTC
J: TRBJ1-2
length: 17
V: TRBV7-9
D: -
size: -

CDR3: CASRGSSNSPLHF
DNA: TGCGCCAGCAGGGGCTCGTCAAATTCACCCCTCCACTTT
J: TRBJ1-6
length: 13
V: TRBV5-1
D: -
size: -

CDR3: CASGLTRTDTGIRVTNEQFF
DNA: TGTGCTAGTGGTTTGACAAGGACCGATACGGGAATACGGGTAACCAATGAGCAGTTCTTC
J: TRBJ2-1
length: 20
V: TRBV12-5
D: -
size: -

CDR3: CSNSVRGDTQYF
DNA: TGCAGTAATTCCGTTCGGGGAGATACGCAGTATTTT
J: TRBJ2-3
length: 12
V: TRBV20-1
D: -
size: -

CDR3: CASTYRGSYNEQFF
DNA: TGTGCCAGCACCTACCGGGGCTCCTACAATGAGCAGTTCTTC
J: TRBJ2-1
length: 14
V: TRBV6-1
D: -
size: -

CDR3: CASTNPQRNYEQYF
DNA: TGTGCCAGCACTAACCCCCAAAGGAACTACGAGCAGTACTTC
J: TRBJ2-7
length: 14
V: TRBV6-1
D: -
size: few

CDR3: CASSQERTGKGYNSPLHF
DNA: TGTGCCAGCAGCCAAGAGCGGACAGGGAAAGGCTATAATTCACCCCTCCACTTT
J: TRBJ1-6
length: 18
V: TRBV4-2
D: TRBD1
size: few

CDR3: CSATYRGLTGNTIYF
DNA: TGCAGTGCTACATACAGGGGGTTAACTGGAAACACCATATATTTT
J: TRBJ1-3
length: 15
V: TRBV20-1
D: TRBD1
size: few